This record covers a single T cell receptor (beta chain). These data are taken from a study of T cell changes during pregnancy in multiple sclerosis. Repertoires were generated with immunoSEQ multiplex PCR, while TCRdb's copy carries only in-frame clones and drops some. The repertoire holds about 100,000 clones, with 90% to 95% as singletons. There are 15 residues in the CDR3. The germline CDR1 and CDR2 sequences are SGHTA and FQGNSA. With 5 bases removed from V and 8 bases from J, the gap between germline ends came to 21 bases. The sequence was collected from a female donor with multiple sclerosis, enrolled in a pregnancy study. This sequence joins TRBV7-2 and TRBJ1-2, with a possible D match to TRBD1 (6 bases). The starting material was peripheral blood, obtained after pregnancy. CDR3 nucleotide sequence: TGTGCCAGCAGCCCTGGGTGGGCAGGGGTAAGGGGCTACACCTTC. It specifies CASSPGWAGVRGYTF. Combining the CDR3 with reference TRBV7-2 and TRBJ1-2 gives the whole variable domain GAGVSQSPSNKVTEKGKDVELRCDPISGHTALYWYRQSLGQGLEFLIYFQGNSAPDKSGLPSDRFSAERTGGSVSTLTIQRTQQEDSAVYLCASSPGWAGVRGYTFGSGTRLTVV.